These T cell receptor beta chains were read from a single sample in a study of CD8+ T cells in alopecia areata. The data were produced by immunoSEQ multiplex PCR, yet TCRdb's version contains in-frame clones alone and is incomplete. The sample consists of over 95,000 clones, 41% of them appearing once. Sample: CD4+ T cells sorted from blood. The receptors were sampled from a human donor with alopecia areata. Each CDR3 is given with its conserved first and last residue. A D gene is named only where the DNA matches it firmly. A clone size is listed for some rows: how often the clone was seen (once, few, many), or a class if it is expanded.

j_call,d_call,clone_size,v_call,cdr3_aa,cdr3_nt
TRBJ2-7,TRBD1,few,TRBV18,CASSPPYRGDEQYF,TGTGCCAGCTCACCACCTTACAGGGGAGACGAGCAGTACTTC
TRBJ2-1,TRBD2,-,TRBV5-1,CASSFGGGEGEQFF,TGCGCCAGCAGCTTCGGAGGAGGGGAGGGTGAGCAGTTCTTC
TRBJ1-3,-,-,TRBV5-6,CASSLGGPSGNTIYF,TGTGCCAGCAGCTTAGGGGGGCCCTCTGGAAACACCATATATTTT
TRBJ2-7,-,-,TRBV15,CATSRVGGHSYEQYF,TGTGCCACCAGCAGAGTCGGTGGGCACTCCTACGAGCAGTACTTC
TRBJ2-7,TRBD1,-,TRBV27,CASSLLGQGSYEQYF,TGTGCCAGCAGTTTATTAGGACAGGGGTCCTACGAGCAGTACTTC
TRBJ2-5,-,few,TRBV23-1,CASSQPTEFQETQYF,TGCGCCAGCAGTCAGCCGACAGAATTCCAAGAGACCCAGTACTTC
TRBJ2-6,-,-,TRBV7-2,CASSLAGGTGANVLTF,TGTGCCAGCAGCTTAGCTGGGGGGACTGGGGCCAACGTCCTGACTTTC
TRBJ2-3,-,few,TRBV7-2,CASSPRDTSTDTQYF,TGTGCCAGCAGCCCTCGTGACACGAGCACAGATACGCAGTATTTT
TRBJ2-7,-,-,TRBV7-8,CASSLGGLALSSYEQYF,TGTGCCAGCAGCTTAGGGGGTCTAGCGCTGAGCTCCTACGAGCAGTACTTC
TRBJ2-2,-,-,TRBV4-3,CASSQDGGNTGELFF,TGCGCCAGCAGCCAAGATGGAGGGAACACCGGGGAGCTGTTTTTT
TRBJ2-7,-,-,TRBV29-1,CSVRGTYEQYF,TGCAGCGTTAGGGGAACCTACGAGCAGTACTTC
TRBJ2-2,-,-,TRBV29-1,CSAAGDGAGELFF,TGCAGCGCTGCAGGGGATGGGGCCGGGGAGCTGTTTTTT
TRBJ1-1,-,-,TRBV5-1,CASSPEAYSATGNTEAFF,TGCGCCAGCAGCCCGGAGGCCTACTCAGCTACAGGGAACACTGAAGCTTTCTTT
TRBJ1-1,-,-,TRBV7-8,CASSLSRQNTEAFF,TGTGCCAGCAGCTTAAGTAGACAGAACACTGAAGCTTTCTTT
TRBJ2-7,TRBD1,few,TRBV2,CASSSGTGALEQYF,TGTGCCAGCAGTTCCGGGACAGGGGCGCTCGAGCAGTACTTC
TRBJ2-3,-,-,TRBV28,CASSLVLTDTQYF,TGTGCCAGCAGTTTGGTTCTTACAGATACGCAGTATTTT
TRBJ2-1,-,-,TRBV30,CGAQGYNEQFF,TGTGGAGCCCAGGGTTACAATGAGCAGTTCTTC
TRBJ2-3,-,-,TRBV29-1,CSVEAGDTQYF,TGCAGCGTTGAAGCTGGGGATACGCAGTATTTT
TRBJ2-5,TRBD1,-,TRBV6-5,CASRTDRGPGETQYF,TGTGCCAGCAGAACTGACAGGGGGCCTGGGGAGACCCAGTACTTC
TRBJ1-2,-,few,TRBV19,CASSIREGAYGYTF,TGTGCCAGTAGTATTCGGGAGGGTGCCTATGGCTACACCTTC
TRBJ2-3,-,-,TRBV19,CASKKRTASTDTQYF,TGTGCCAGTAAAAAGCGGACAGCTTCAACAGATACGCAGTATTTT
TRBJ2-7,-,few,TRBV25-1,CASTRGDEQYF,TGTGCCAGCACACGAGGAGACGAGCAGTACTTC
TRBJ1-1,-,few,TRBV20-1,CSATRVEAFF,TGCAGTGCTACTCGGGTTGAAGCTTTCTTT
TRBJ2-1,TRBD2,few,TRBV29-1,CSVVNWATKRGNTMGQFF,TGCAGCGTTGTAAACTGGGCCACGAAGCGGGGTAATACAATGGGGCAGTTCTTC
TRBJ2-1,-,-,TRBV29-1,CSVEKVDEQFF,TGCAGCGTTGAGAAGGTCGATGAGCAGTTCTTC
TRBJ2-7,-,few,TRBV19,CASSIGYRAEQYF,TGTGCCAGTAGTATTGGGTACAGGGCCGAGCAGTACTTC
TRBJ1-1,-,-,TRBV30,CAWSYGGGEAFF,TGTGCCTGGAGTTACGGGGGCGGTGAAGCTTTCTTT
TRBJ2-7,TRBD1,-,TRBV28,CASSPTGDEQYF,TGTGCCAGCAGCCCCACAGGGGACGAGCAGTACTTC
TRBJ2-7,TRBD1,once,TRBV7-8,CASSSRDRAPYEQYF,TGTGCCAGCAGCTCCCGGGACAGGGCCCCCTACGAGCAGTACTTC
TRBJ2-4,-,few,TRBV7-2,CATGEHGNIQYF,TGTGCCACCGGGGAACATGGAAACATTCAGTACTTC
TRBJ2-7,TRBD1,-,TRBV2,CASSRDRGLYEQYF,TGTGCCAGCAGTAGGGACAGGGGCCTCTACGAGCAGTACTTC
TRBJ2-7,TRBD1,-,TRBV11-2,CATDGQGKYEQYF,TGTGCCACCGACGGACAGGGGAAATACGAGCAGTACTTC
TRBJ2-7,-,few,TRBV29-1,CSVEVGDYEQYF,TGCAGCGTTGAGGTAGGGGACTACGAGCAGTACTTC
TRBJ2-1,TRBD2,-,TRBV2,CASSPVWTSGDNEQFF,TGTGCCAGCAGTCCCGTGTGGACTAGCGGGGACAATGAGCAGTTCTTC
TRBJ1-2,-,few,TRBV23-1,CASSHPVQRVGDGYTF,TGCGCCAGCAGTCATCCGGTCCAGCGAGTCGGGGATGGCTACACCTTC
TRBJ2-1,-,-,TRBV5-1,CASSLTGIDQFF,TGCGCCAGCAGCTTGACCGGGATAGACCAGTTCTTC
TRBJ1-1,-,few,TRBV28,CASRDPGGGSTEAFF,TGTGCCAGCAGGGACCCGGGGGGCGGGTCCACTGAAGCTTTCTTT
TRBJ2-7,-,few,TRBV19,CASSTTRELYEQYF,TGTGCCAGTAGTACCACTCGGGAACTCTACGAGCAGTACTTC
TRBJ2-5,TRBD1,few,TRBV29-1,CSVRQGAGETQYF,TGCAGCGTGCGACAGGGGGCAGGAGAGACCCAGTACTTC
TRBJ2-7,-,few,TRBV10-3,CAISESILYEQYF,TGTGCCATCAGTGAGTCGATTCTTTACGAGCAGTACTTC
TRBJ1-5,-,few,TRBV7-2,CASSLAVLGLGNQPQHF,TGTGCCAGCAGCTTAGCGGTGTTGGGGTTGGGCAATCAGCCCCAGCATTTT
TRBJ1-2,TRBD1,-,TRBV29-1,CSGKETQGGYYGYTF,TGCAGCGGGAAGGAAACACAGGGGGGATACTATGGCTACACCTTC
TRBJ1-4,-,few,TRBV4-3,CASSQEAGATNEKLFF,TGCGCCAGCAGCCAAGAGGCAGGGGCAACTAATGAAAAACTGTTTTTT
TRBJ2-1,TRBD2,-,TRBV6-5,CASSYGDRSGEQFF,TGTGCCAGCAGTTACGGAGACCGTAGCGGGGAGCAGTTCTTC
TRBJ1-1,TRBD1,-,TRBV30,CAWKRQGYSEAFF,TGTGCCTGGAAGAGACAGGGGTATTCTGAAGCTTTCTTT